This T cell receptor beta chain was sequenced during a study of blood T cell repertoires in COVID-19. The overall study: Donors in the United States, Italy and Spain gave samples during acute or convalescent COVID-19.

Libraries were prepared by immunoSEQ multiplex PCR; TCRdb keeps only in-frame clonotypes and omits some of them. Altogether approximately 110,000 clones are present, 70% to 90% being singletons, with the ten largest covering 15% to 20%. This clonotype was sampled from a woman in her sixties with acute or convalescent COVID-19. Specimen: peripheral blood.

The CDR3 DNA reads as TGTGCCAGCAGTTTAAGCCGGGACTTCCGCTCTGGGGCCAACGTCCTGACTTTC. This translates into CASSLSRDFRSGANVLTF. The chain combines TRBV27 with TRBJ2-6; D might be TRBD2 (6 bases). Germline V gene sequence: CDR1 MNHEY, CDR2 SMNVEV (reference sequence). CDR3 length equals 18 residues. Trimming pared 2 bases from V and 0 bases from J, leaving 14 bases between.